This T cell receptor beta chain was captured by sequencing in a study of blood T cell repertoires in COVID-19. Original handling: Estimated nucleated cell counts came from reference gene primer amplification. Sequenced by immunoSEQ multiplex PCR; TCRdb stores in-frame clones only, minus some. From that table come the V and J calls and clone size; the DNA was used to work out D and trimming. The table shows roughly 140,000 clones, with around 83% occurring only once. The CDR3 has 16 amino acids. The germline V gene has CDR1 SNHLY and CDR2 FYNNEI. After removal of 4 bases from V and 0 bases from J, the junction contained 5 bases not matched to a gene.

Specimen: peripheral blood. This TCR derives from a woman of 80 years or more with acute or convalescent COVID-19. The chain joins TRBV2 to TRBJ1-3; 8 nucleotides align to TRBD1. The CDR3 coding sequence is TGTGCCAGCAGTGGGAGAGACAGGGGCTCTGGAAACACCATATATTTT. It is translated as CASSGRDRGSGNTIYF.